This entry features one TCR beta chain sequence. The data derive from a study of blood T cell repertoires in COVID-19. As for the study in general: Material from acute and convalescent COVID-19 was sourced from the United States, Italy and Spain. The analysed material was cDNA or gDNA that came from T cells, B-cell-depleted T cells, or PBMCs.

In the original processing: Estimation of nucleated cell counts relied on the amplification of reference gene primers. The data were produced by immunoSEQ multiplex PCR, yet TCRdb's version contains in-frame clones alone and is incomplete. Clone size and V and J calls were adopted from that table, with D and trimming inferred from the DNA. This sample has more than 200,000 clones; roughly 86% occur once, and the top ten carry roughly 5%. Seattle patient enrollment occurred during active infection, with longitudinal follow-up thereafter. CDR1 and CDR2 (germline): MDHEN, SYDVKM. V shed 5 bases and J shed 4 bases, with 14 bases lying between them. The CDR3 extends over 14 amino acids.

The J gene is TRBJ1-1, the V gene TRBV28, with a weak D call TRBD1 (5 bases). Sequenced material: peripheral blood. The source of this sequence is a woman aged 55-69 years with COVID-19, enrolled during active disease. CDR3 loop: CASSIRGASTEAFF. Written as DNA, the CDR3 is TGTGCCAGCAGTATAAGGGGCGCGAGCACTGAAGCTTTCTTT.